Below, 16 T cell receptor beta chains from the same sample are listed, as sequenced in a study of T cells in Graves' hyperthyroidism and ophthalmopathy. What was amplified from RNA transcripts were TCR beta CDR3 regions. The HTBI primer set was used in a first-round RT-PCR of the TCR CDR3. MiXCR was run by TCRdb on the multiplex PCR reads, yielding one entry per CDR3 protein. The sample holds some 760,000 distinct CDR3 sequences; 12% to 15% are singletons and the top ten take roughly 10%. The sample taken for sequencing was blood. These receptors were taken from a woman between 18 and 29 years old with Graves' hyperthyroidism.

This clonotype was counted only a few times. The chain recombines TRBV3-1 with TRBJ2-5; tentatively, D is TRBD2 (5 bases). The V gene lost 1 base and the J gene lost 2 bases, with 11 bases spanning the gap. Germline V CDR1 and CDR2: LGHDT, YNNKEL (reference sequence). The CDR3 covers 15 residues. CDR3 sequence reads: CASSQGILAQETQYF. The CDR3 nucleotides read TGTGCCAGCAGCCAAGGCATCCTAGCTCAAGAGACCCAGTACTTC.

This clonotype was seen ten or more times. V gene TRBV20-1 combines with J gene TRBJ1-5, with D perhaps TRBD1 (5 bases). The CDR3 is made up of 14 amino acids. V was cut by 1 base and J by 5 bases, with 12 bases left in between. Germline values: CDR1 DFQATT, CDR2 SNEGSKA (reference sequence). The CDR3 here is CSARGGTRDQPQHF. The CDR3 nucleotides read TGCAGTGCTAGAGGGGGGACTCGGGATCAGCCCCAGCATTTT.

This clonotype appeared a few times. This chain links TRBV28 with TRBJ1-5; weak D call: TRBD1 (6 bases). The germline CDR1 and CDR2 sequences are MDHEN and SYDVKM. V was shortened by 5 bases and J by 6 bases, with 14 bases between the two germline ends. The CDR3 spans 14 residues. Written as DNA, the CDR3 is TGTGCCAGCAGTCTTGCAGGGGATGCTCAGCCCCAGCATTTT. Amino acids: CASSLAGDAQPQHF.

Ten or more counts support this clonotype. The gene calls are TRBV9 and TRBJ1-1; possible D gene TRBD1, 5 bases. The germline CDR1 and CDR2 sequences are SGDLS and YYNGEE. V was cut by 0 bases and J by 2 bases, with 8 bases left in between. The CDR3 runs 14 residues. The CDR3 spells CASSVDQGNTEAFF. The CDR3 DNA is TGTGCCAGCAGCGTAGATCAGGGAAACACTGAAGCTTTCTTT.

This clonotype showed up many times. V and J are TRBV11-2 and TRBJ2-6; D remains ambiguous. Trimming stripped 2 bases from V and 0 bases from J, with 14 bases between. CDR1 is SGHAT, CDR2 FQNNGV, per germline. This CDR3 region has 18 residues. CDR3 residues: CASSLTILSPSGANVLTF. The CDR3 DNA follows: TGTGCCAGCAGCTTAACCATCTTATCGCCCTCTGGGGCCAACGTCCTGACTTTC. Full variable domain (outside the CDR3, taken from reference TRBV11-2 and TRBJ2-6): EAGVAQSPRYKIIEKRQSVAFWCNPISGHATLYWYQQILGQGPKLLIQFQNNGVVDDSQLPKDRFSAERLKGVDSTLKIQPAKLEDSAVYLCASSLTILSPSGANVLTFGAGSRLTVL.

This clonotype was detected only a few times. The chain carries TRBV19 and TRBJ1-5; 7 bases map to TRBD1. Trimming removed 4 bases from V and 5 bases from J; junction bases left unmatched: 5. The germline V gene encodes CDR1 LNHDA and CDR2 SQIVND (reference sequence). The CDR3 is 14 amino acids. CDR3 DNA: TGTGCCAGTAGTACCGGGACAGTTTATCAGCCCCAGCATTTT. Protein sequence: CASSTGTVYQPQHF.

Ten or more counts support this clonotype. One junction end does not reproduce the germline sequence, and a read error may be involved. This chain uses TRBV28 with TRBJ2-7; 9 nucleotides align to TRBD2. CDR1 is MDHEN and CDR2 is SYDVKM in the germline V gene. The CDR3 contains 16 residues. The DNA of the CDR3 is TGTGCCAGCAGTTTAAGTCCAGCGGGAGGCTCCCACGAGCAGTACTTC. Protein product: CASSLSPAGGSHEQYF.

The chain joins TRBV19 to TRBJ1-5; D is unresolved. There are 13 residues in the CDR3. CDR1 LNHDA and CDR2 SQIVND come from the germline V gene (reference sequence). V dropped 5 bases and J dropped 3 bases, with 8 bases sitting between them. CDR3 in DNA: TGTGCCAGTAGTGAAACGGCCAATCAGCCCCAGCATTTT. Translated: CASSETANQPQHF.

This clonotype was seen a few times. This rearrangement joins TRBV20-1 to TRBJ1-5; D unclear. Germline V CDR1 and CDR2: DFQATT, SNEGSKA (reference sequence). The CDR3 sequence is 15 residues long. V was pared by 6 bases and J by 0 bases, with 15 bases between. In DNA form, the CDR3 reads TGCAGTGCAGATCCCGGCGGGGTTAGCAATCAGCCCCAGCATTTT. Translating it yields CSADPGGVSNQPQHF.

As regards this clonotype: One junction end disagrees with the germline gene, perhaps due to a read error. The V and J genes are TRBV28 and TRBJ2-7; 9 nucleotides align to TRBD2. Germline V gene sequence: CDR1 MDHEN, CDR2 SYDVKM. The CDR3 length is 16 residues. Written as DNA, the CDR3 is TGTGCCAGCAATTTAGCCCTAGTAGCGGGAGATGACGAGCAGTACTTC. Amino acids: CASNLALVAGDDEQYF.

The table lists this clonotype with a count of one. V and J are TRBV6-2 or TRBV6-3 and TRBJ2-5; 10 bases match TRBD2. This CDR3 is 16 amino acids long. In germline, CDR1 is MNHEY, CDR2 SVGEGT. Trimming cost V 5 bases and J 1 base; bases outside gene matches: 7. CDR3 sequence (DNA): TGTGCCAGCAGTCAAAGCGGGAGGGCCTCCCAAGAGACCCAGTACTTC. It codes for CASSQSGRASQETQYF.

This clonotype was detected only a few times. With a much larger clone just one base away, this may be a read error. The CDR3: CASSPLGKSSYEQCF. CDR3 nucleotide sequence: TGTGCCAGCAGTCCACTAGGAAAGAGCTCCTACGAGCAGTGCTTC. V and J are TRBV7-8 and TRBJ2-7; maybe TRBD2 (5 bases). This CDR3 contains 15 residues. Germline CDR1 and CDR2: SGHVS and FQNEAQ.

The table lists this clonotype with a few counts. This sequence joins TRBV20-1 and TRBJ1-5, with TRBD1 matching over 7 bases. The germline CDR1 and CDR2 sequences are DFQATT and SNEGSKA (reference sequence). Unmatched junction bases numbered 6, after V lost 6 bases and J lost 1 base. This CDR3 spans 14 amino acids. The CDR3 loop reads CSAARQGSNQPQHF. The CDR3 region has the DNA TGCAGTGCAGCGAGACAGGGAAGCAATCAGCCCCAGCATTTT.

This clonotype was seen many times. V usage is TRBV12-3 or TRBV12-4 and J usage is TRBJ1-5, with a possible D match to TRBD1 (5 bases). With 6 bases removed from V and 2 bases from J, the gap between germline ends came to 11 bases. The CDR3 has 14 amino acids. CDR3 region: CASRSGRGNQPQHF. Here the CDR3 DNA reads TGTGCCAGCAGATCGGGACGGGGCAATCAGCCCCAGCATTTT.

The V gene is TRBV28, the J gene TRBJ2-7; D is possibly TRBD2 (7 bases). Germline V gene sequence: CDR1 MDHEN, CDR2 SYDVKM. V was trimmed by 7 bases and J by 2 bases, leaving 24 bases between them. The length of the CDR3 is 17 residues. The CDR3 bases are TGTGCCAGCAACTTAAGGGGGGGGGCGGGTGCGACCTACGAGCAGTACTTC. Translated, it gives CASNLRGGAGATYEQYF. The full variable domain, its missing parts supplied by reference TRBV28 and TRBJ2-7, is DVKVTQSSRYLVKRTGEKVFLECVQDMDHENMFWYRQDPGLGLRLIYFSYDVKMKEKGDIPEGYSVSREKKERFSLILESASTNQTSMYLCASNLRGGAGATYEQYFGPGTRLTVT.

The sample holds many counts of this clonotype. The chain links TRBV7-9 to TRBJ1-1; D call uncertain. V shed 0 bases and J shed 0 bases, with 11 bases lying between them. CDR1 is SEHNR, CDR2 FQNEAQ, per germline (reference sequence). CDR3 length: 16 amino acids. The chain's CDR3 is CASSLASGTMNTEAFF. CDR3 DNA sequence: TGTGCCAGCAGCTTAGCCTCGGGCACCATGAACACTGAAGCTTTCTTT.